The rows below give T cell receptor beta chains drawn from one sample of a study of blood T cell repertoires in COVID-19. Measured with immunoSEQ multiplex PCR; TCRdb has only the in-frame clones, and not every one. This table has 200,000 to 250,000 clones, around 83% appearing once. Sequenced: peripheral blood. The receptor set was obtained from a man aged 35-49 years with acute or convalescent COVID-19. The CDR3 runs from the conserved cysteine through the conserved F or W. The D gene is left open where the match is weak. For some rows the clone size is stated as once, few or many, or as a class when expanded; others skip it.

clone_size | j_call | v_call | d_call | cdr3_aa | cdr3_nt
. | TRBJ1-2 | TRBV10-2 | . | CASMAGGGYTF | TGCGCCAGCATGGCAGGAGGTGGCTACACCTTC
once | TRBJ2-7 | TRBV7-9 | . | CASSSGYPYEQYF | TGTGCCAGCAGCTCGGGTTACCCCTACGAGCAGTACTTC
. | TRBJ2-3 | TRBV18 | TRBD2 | CASSDRDYTDTQYF | TGTGCCAGCTCAGACCGGGACTACACAGATACGCAGTATTTT
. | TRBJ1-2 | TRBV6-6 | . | CASQTVYYGYTF | TGTGCCAGCCAGACAGTCTACTATGGCTACACCTTC
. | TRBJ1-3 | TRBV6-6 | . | CASHFSGNTIYF | TGTGCCAGTCACTTTTCGGGGAACACCATATATTTT
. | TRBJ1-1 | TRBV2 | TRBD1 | CASSEYPGGSEAFF | TGTGCCAGCAGTGAATATCCAGGGGGATCTGAAGCTTTCTTT
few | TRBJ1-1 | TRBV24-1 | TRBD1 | CATSDGTGGSPQVAFF | TGTGCCACCAGTGATGGGACAGGGGGCAGCCCTCAGGTAGCTTTCTTT
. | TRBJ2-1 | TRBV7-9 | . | CASSLAKGDEQFF | TGTGCCAGCAGCTTAGCGAAGGGGGATGAGCAGTTCTTC
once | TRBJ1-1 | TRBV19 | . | CASMTRNRNTEAFF | TGTGCCAGTATGACGCGAAACAGGAACACTGAAGCTTTCTTT
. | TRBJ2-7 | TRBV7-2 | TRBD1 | CASSPRTGRYEQYF | TGTGCCAGCAGCCCCCGGACAGGACGCTACGAGCAGTACTTC
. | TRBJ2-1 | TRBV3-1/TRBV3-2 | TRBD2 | CASSQDRTSLGNNEQFF | TGTGCCAGCAGCCAAGATCGGACTAGCCTAGGGAACAATGAGCAGTTCTTC
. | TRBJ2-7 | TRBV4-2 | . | CASTQEAGGTYEQYF | TGTGCCAGCACCCAAGAGGCGGGCGGTACCTACGAGCAGTACTTC
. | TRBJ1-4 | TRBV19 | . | CASSPAGSSEKLFF | TGTGCCAGTAGCCCTGCAGGAAGCAGTGAAAAACTGTTTTTT
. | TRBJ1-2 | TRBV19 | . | CATQSPGSQWVGYTF | TGTGCCACCCAAAGCCCGGGATCTCAGTGGGTTGGCTACACCTTC
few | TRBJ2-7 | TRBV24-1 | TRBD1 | CATSDYTRTGGSEQYF | TGTGCCACCAGTGATTACACCCGGACAGGGGGAAGCGAGCAGTACTTC
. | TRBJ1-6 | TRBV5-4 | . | CASSGGEFESPLHF | TGTGCCAGCAGCGGGGGGGAGTTTGAGTCACCCCTCCACTTT
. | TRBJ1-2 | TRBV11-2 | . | CASSLAEYMARTF | TGTGCCAGCAGCTTAGCTGAATATATGGCTAGGACCTTC
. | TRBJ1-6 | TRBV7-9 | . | CASSAFSGAPLHF | TGTGCCAGCAGCGCCTTTTCCGGTGCCCCCCTCCACTTT
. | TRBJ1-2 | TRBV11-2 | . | CASSSTGQKANYGYTF | TGTGCCAGCAGCTCAACCGGACAGAAAGCTAACTATGGCTACACCTTC
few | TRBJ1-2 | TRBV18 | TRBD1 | CASSPTGQGIYGYTF | TGTGCCAGCTCACCAACAGGACAGGGAATCTATGGCTACACCTTC
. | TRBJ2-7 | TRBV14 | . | CASSPFAGSEQYF | TGTGCCAGCAGCCCCTTTGCAGGATCCGAGCAGTACTTC
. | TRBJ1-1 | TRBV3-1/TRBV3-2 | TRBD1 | CASSQHGTGGNTEAFF | TGTGCCAGCAGCCAACACGGGACAGGAGGGAACACTGAAGCTTTCTTT
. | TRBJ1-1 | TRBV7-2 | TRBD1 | CASSLRGPDTEAFF | TGTGCCAGCAGCTTAAGGGGGCCGGACACTGAAGCTTTCTTT
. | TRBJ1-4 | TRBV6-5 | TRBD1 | CASSSGQAGNEKLFF | TGTGCCAGCAGTTCCGGACAGGCAGGGAATGAAAAACTGTTTTTT
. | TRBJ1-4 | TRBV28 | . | CASGNYRVYEKLFF | TGTGCCAGCGGTAATTACAGGGTATATGAAAAACTGTTTTTT
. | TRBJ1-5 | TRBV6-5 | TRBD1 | CASRRTGVNQPQHF | TGTGCCAGCAGACGGACAGGGGTAAATCAGCCCCAGCATTTT
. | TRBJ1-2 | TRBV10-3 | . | CAIRQTDYGYTF | TGTGCCATCAGACAGACGGACTATGGCTACACCTTC
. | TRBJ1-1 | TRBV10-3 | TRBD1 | CAISESGTEGTEAFF | TGTGCCATCAGTGAGTCCGGGACAGAAGGGACCGAAGCTTTCTTT
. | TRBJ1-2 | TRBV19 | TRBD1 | CASSIGVRGQGSWLDGYTF | TGTGCCAGTAGTATAGGAGTGAGGGGACAGGGAAGTTGGTTGGATGGCTACACCTTC
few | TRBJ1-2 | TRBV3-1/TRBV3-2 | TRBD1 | CASSQRDRGGYGYTF | TGTGCCAGCAGCCAACGGGACAGGGGTGGCTATGGCTACACCTTC
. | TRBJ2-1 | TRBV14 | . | CASSQWSKGILSPNEQFF | TGTGCCAGCAGCCAATGGAGTAAGGGGATCTTGTCGCCCAATGAGCAGTTCTTC
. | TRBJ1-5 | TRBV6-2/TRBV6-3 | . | CASSYAGINQPQHF | TGTGCCAGCAGTTACGCAGGGATCAATCAGCCCCAGCATTTT
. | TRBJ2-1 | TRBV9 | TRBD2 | CASSSGGVSYNEQFF | TGTGCCAGCAGCAGCGGGGGTGTCTCCTACAATGAGCAGTTCTTC